The text below deals with one T cell receptor (beta chain). Its antigen is undetermined. V was clipped by 6 bases and J by 13 bases, with 16 bases between them. This CDR3 contains 10 residues. The germline CDR1 and CDR2 sequences are SQVTM and ANQGSEA. This entry belongs to a study of T-cell reconstitution after alpha-beta-depleted transplantation in children. Study-level findings and limits: T cells produced anew were the main source of T-cell counts and diversity one year after transplant. Reported findings indicate that, about two months after transplant, alpha-beta T cells came from several hundred expanded clones, which were derived from non-depleted graft cells. From surviving recipient T cells and thymic progenitors came the high day-60 TCRbeta diversity observed in some patients.

The library targeted TCRbeta and was prepared with unique molecular identifiers. TCRdb recomputed calls from the PCR reads with MiXCR, one row per CDR3 protein. This table has around 370,000 distinct CDR3 sequences, roughly 15% appearing once. The chain employs TRBV29-1 and TRBJ2-7, with D unresolved. The source of this sequence is a male patient aged 2-10 years who had a stem cell transplant for acute lymphoblastic leukemia, so the T cells may come from the graft donor. The specimen was PBMCs, mostly from graft donor cells, collected 360 days after TCRalphabeta/CD19-depleted stem cell transplant. CDR3 residues: CSVRDAATYF. DNA for the CDR3: TGCAGCGTCAGAGACGCAGCCACCTACTTC.